The TCR beta chain described here comes from a study of Graves' ophthalmopathy and Graves' hyperthyroidism. Germline lookup yields CDR1 GTSNPN and CDR2 SVGIG (reference sequence). V was cut by 1 base and J by 5 bases, with 6 bases left in between. The length of the CDR3 is 12 residues. Pregnancy or lactation, uncontrolled infections and other autoimmune diseases were grounds for excluding patients. Points from the study as a whole: The model predicted progression of ophthalmopathy with a sensitivity of approximately 68%, and its specificity was about 76%. Most expanded clonotypes in thyroid above 0.001 frequency also showed up in blood.

The sample holds many counts of this clonotype. The antigen remains undetermined. CDR3 regions of TCR beta were amplified from RNA transcripts. Amplification began with first-round RT-PCR using HTBI primers, then second-round multiplex PCR was performed. MiXCR, run by TCRdb on the multiplex PCR reads, gives a single entry per CDR3 protein. The sample carries 360,000 or so distinct CDR3 sequences, 15% to 20% recorded once. Material for sequencing was peripheral blood. The clonotype was recovered from a woman between 18 and 30 years old with Graves' ophthalmopathy. The rearrangement joins TRBV30 to TRBJ1-5; D call uncertain. Here the CDR3 DNA reads TGTGCCTGGAGTGGCATAGATCAGCCCCAGCATTTT. Its protein is CAWSGIDQPQHF.